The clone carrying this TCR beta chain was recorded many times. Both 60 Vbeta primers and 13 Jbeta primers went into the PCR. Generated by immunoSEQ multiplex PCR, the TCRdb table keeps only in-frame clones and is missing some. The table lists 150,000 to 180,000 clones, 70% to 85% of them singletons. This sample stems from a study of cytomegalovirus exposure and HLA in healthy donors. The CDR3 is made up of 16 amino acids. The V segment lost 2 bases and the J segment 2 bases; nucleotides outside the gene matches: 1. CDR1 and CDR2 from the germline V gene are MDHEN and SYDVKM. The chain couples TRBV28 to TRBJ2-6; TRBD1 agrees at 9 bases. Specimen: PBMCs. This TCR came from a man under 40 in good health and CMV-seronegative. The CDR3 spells CASSLRDRAGANVLTF. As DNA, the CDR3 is TGTGCCAGCAGTTTACGGGACAGGGCTGGGGCCAACGTCCTGACTTTC.